This T cell receptor (beta chain) was identified during a study of regulatory T cells in long-lasting Graves disease. Study background: Antithyroid drugs had been taken under 3 months by newly diagnosed Graves' patients.

The authors built TCR beta libraries using iRepertoire HTBI primers and Arm-PCR of CDR3 regions. Study processing details: Samples jointly harbored about 62 TRBV and over 11 TRBJ segments. TCRdb independently ran MiXCR on the multiplex PCR reads; one entry per CDR3 protein. The authors' filters were not applied to this entry. The sample comprises 370,000 or so distinct CDR3 sequences, about a sixth of which are singletons, and roughly 21% rests with the top ten. Concerning this clonotype itself: The antigen is unknown.

Findings of the study overall: Persistent disease favored TRBV28, TRBJ1-2 and TRBJ2-5.

Time point described: newly diagnosed GD, antithyroid drugs for less than 3 months. Following extraction of RNA from PBMCs, that RNA was used to make the TCR library. Trimming took 2 bases from V and 5 from J; bases not matched to a gene: 6. Germline values: CDR1 KGHSH, CDR2 LQKENI. The CDR3 covers 15 residues. A further study also used this sample, focusing on T cells in Graves' hyperthyroidism and ophthalmopathy. That work adds: The study left out patients who had uncontrolled infection, other autoimmune disease, pregnancy or lactation.

This TCR came from a woman under 30 with Graves disease. This specimen consisted of peripheral blood mononuclear cells (PBMCs), obtained at new diagnosis, from a patient treated with antithyroid drugs. The chain joins TRBV18 to TRBJ2-5; 9 nucleotides align to TRBD2. CDR3 coding DNA: TGTGCCAGCTCACCAATAGCGGGGGCCTCGGAGACCCAGTACTTC. Translation gives CASSPIAGASETQYF.